This TCR beta chain was retrieved from a study of blood T cell repertoires in COVID-19. Overall study: PBMCs, B-cell-depleted T cells, or T cells were the source of the cDNA or gDNA that made up the material.

This clone was seen a single time. V shed 2 bases and J 0 bases; nucleotides not matched to a gene: 6. The CDR3 loop spans 18 amino acids. In germline, CDR1 is SGHVS, CDR2 FQNEAQ. Methods used by the authors: Counts of nucleated cells, estimated from reference gene primer amplification, were obtained. Profiled with immunoSEQ multiplex PCR; TCRdb holds only in-frame clones, not every one. V, J and clone size are taken as reported in that table, and D and trimming were inferred from the DNA itself. The data contain 90,000 to 130,000 clones, 72% of them singletons. The sample comprised peripheral blood. The gene calls are TRBV7-8 and TRBJ2-6; 8 bases match TRBD1. This clonotype originated in a woman aged 55-69 years with acute or convalescent COVID-19. CDR3 amino acids: CASSLRQGANSGANVLTF. DNA for the CDR3: TGTGCCAGCAGCTTAAGGCAGGGGGCTAACTCTGGGGCCAACGTCCTGACTTTC. The full variable domain, rest sourced from reference TRBV7-8 and TRBJ2-6, is GAGVSQSPRYKVAKRGQDVALRCDPISGHVSLFWYQQALGQGPEFLTYFQNEAQLDKSGLPSDRFFAERPEGSVSTLKIQRTQQEDSAVYLCASSLRQGANSGANVLTFGAGSRLTVL.